This paragraph covers one TCR beta chain sequence. A much larger clone lies one base from this, so it may be a read error. A second PCR of roughly 7 to 11 cycles used a sample-barcoded 5' primer and a J-beta primer mix. TCRdb re-analysed the 5' RACE reads in MiXCR, keeping a single row per CDR3 protein. In the table there are fewer than 800,000 distinct CDR3 sequences, less than 40% of which are singletons. The data belong to a study of blood T cells in healthy people across ages. On the study more broadly: Researchers report that template switching captured about one barcoded beta molecule per two T cells.

The study isolated at least 6 million PBMCs from each sample. This TCR came from a woman of 80 years or more in good health. The sample was blood.

DNA for the CDR3: TGTGCCAGCAGTCCAACCGCGGGGAACTACAATGAGCAGTACTTC. Translation gives CASSPTAGNYNEQYF. The chain recombines TRBV2 with TRBJ2-1; a weak D match, TRBD2 (6 bases). The DNA end is more similar to TRBJ2-7, so the J call may be wrong. CDR1 and CDR2 from the germline V gene are SNHLY and FYNNEI. The CDR3 runs to 15 residues.